The rows below give T cell receptor beta chains drawn from one sample of a study of CD8 T cells in Susac syndrome. TCRdb called the immunoSEQ multiplex PCR reads again in MiXCR, with one record for every CDR3 protein. This sample carries some 97,000 distinct CDR3 sequences, roughly 96% of them seen once, and the ten largest clones take more than 0.3%. Sample: CD8+ T cells from PBMCs. These receptors originate from a human donor with Susac syndrome. Both conserved end residues are part of each CDR3. The D gene is left open where the match is weak. Rows may omit the clone size; those that give it use once, few, many or a size class.

TRBJ2-7 | . | . | TRBV20-1 | CSAISGEASDSYEQYF | TGCAGTGCTATTTCCGGAGAGGCCTCGGACTCCTACGAGCAGTACTTC
TRBJ1-6 | . | TRBD1 | TRBV9 | CASSLTFDRATSPLHF | TGTGCCAGCAGCCTGACCTTCGACAGGGCTACTTCACCCCTCCACTTT
TRBJ2-7 | . | . | TRBV12-3/TRBV12-4 | CASGPGHPYEQYF | TGTGCCAGCGGACCGGGACACCCTTACGAGCAGTACTTC
TRBJ2-3 | . | TRBD2 | TRBV7-3 | CASSLVGGPSYTQYF | TGTGCCAGCAGCTTAGTGGGAGGGCCCTCGTATACGCAGTATTTT
TRBJ1-5 | . | TRBD1 | TRBV18 | CASSARQGANNQPQHF | TGTGCCAGCTCAGCCCGACAGGGGGCTAACAATCAGCCCCAGCATTTT
TRBJ1-1 | once | . | TRBV25-1 | CASSPGGRDTEAFF | TGTGCCAGCAGTCCGGGGGGCCGGGACACTGAAGCTTTCTTT
TRBJ2-5 | . | . | TRBV12-3/TRBV12-4 | CASSFDETQYF | TGTGCCAGCAGTTTTGACGAGACCCAGTACTTC
TRBJ1-2 | . | TRBD1 | TRBV4-1 | CASSLSWTGGTGGYTF | TGCGCCAGCAGCCTCAGCTGGACAGGGGGGACCGGGGGCTACACCTTC
TRBJ2-5 | once | . | TRBV20-1 | CSARGGDQETQYF | TGCAGTGCGAGGGGGGGGGACCAAGAGACCCAGTACTTC
TRBJ1-6 | . | TRBD1 | TRBV5-1 | CASSVEGQVDNSPLHF | TGCGCCAGCAGCGTGGAGGGACAGGTCGATAATTCACCCCTCCACTTT
TRBJ2-7 | . | TRBD1 | TRBV5-6 | CASSYRGEYEQYF | TGTGCCAGCAGCTACAGGGGTGAATACGAGCAGTACTTC
TRBJ2-7 | . | . | TRBV29-1 | CSVFWDEYEQYF | TGCAGCGTATTTTGGGACGAATACGAGCAGTACTTC
TRBJ2-7 | once | TRBD2 | TRBV15 | CATSRTSASEQYF | TGTGCCACCAGCAGGACTAGCGCGAGCGAGCAGTACTTC
TRBJ2-3 | once | TRBD2 | TRBV7-2 | CASSLALAGARQYF | TGTGCCAGCAGCTTAGCACTAGCGGGGGCGAGGCAGTATTTT
TRBJ1-1 | once | . | TRBV12-3/TRBV12-4 | CASRTEGEAFF | TGTGCCAGCCGCACTGAAGGTGAAGCTTTCTTT
TRBJ2-1 | once | . | TRBV24-1 | CATSLGMGEQFF | TGTGCCACCAGCTTGGGTATGGGTGAGCAGTTCTTC
TRBJ2-7 | . | TRBD2 | TRBV20-1 | CSASFFRGRNEQYF | TGCAGTGCTAGTTTCTTTCGCGGGAGGAACGAGCAGTACTTC
TRBJ2-5 | once | . | TRBV7-9 | CASVTGQDEETQYF | TGTGCCAGCGTTACCGGGCAGGATGAAGAGACCCAGTACTTC
TRBJ2-7 | . | . | TRBV6-5 | CASRPRPDSTYEQYF | TGTGCCAGCAGACCGAGACCGGACAGTACCTACGAGCAGTACTTC
TRBJ2-7 | . | . | TRBV29-1 | CSVDPGNGEQYF | TGCAGCGTTGACCCCGGGAACGGCGAGCAGTACTTC
TRBJ2-2 | . | . | TRBV15 | CATSGIGGELFF | TGTGCCACCAGCGGAATAGGGGGGGAGCTGTTTTTT
TRBJ2-7 | . | . | TRBV3-1 | CASSPSGRTTEQYF | TGTGCCAGCAGCCCATCGGGCCGGACGACCGAGCAGTACTTC
TRBJ2-3 | . | . | TRBV2 | CASIERSTDTQYF | TGTGCCAGCATCGAGAGGAGCACAGATACGCAGTATTTT
TRBJ2-7 | . | . | TRBV12-5 | CASGRTGWSYEQYF | TGTGCTAGTGGTCGGACGGGGTGGTCATACGAGCAGTACTTC
TRBJ2-1 | . | . | TRBV12-3/TRBV12-4 | CASTKVSRTNNEQFF | TGTGCCAGCACCAAGGTCTCCCGTACTAACAATGAGCAGTTCTTC
TRBJ2-3 | . | . | TRBV20-1 | CSASSGGASGDTQYF | TGCAGTGCTAGCTCCGGAGGCGCCTCGGGAGATACGCAGTATTTT
TRBJ2-5 | . | . | TRBV7-9 | CASSFQEGEETQYF | TGTGCCAGCAGCTTTCAAGAGGGAGAAGAGACCCAGTACTTC
TRBJ2-7 | . | TRBD1 | TRBV20-1 | CSAPGTGPYEQYF | TGCAGTGCTCCCGGGACAGGGCCCTACGAGCAGTACTTC
TRBJ2-7 | . | TRBD2 | TRBV27 | CASSLSSSGSSEQYF | TGTGCCAGCAGTTTATCTTCTAGCGGGAGTTCCGAGCAGTACTTC
TRBJ1-5 | . | . | TRBV2 | CATSGLGQPQHF | TGTGCCACGTCAGGGTTGGGGCAGCCCCAGCATTTT
TRBJ2-3 | . | . | TRBV29-1 | CSVALAGDTDTQYF | TGCAGCGTTGCCCTTGCAGGGGACACAGATACGCAGTATTTT
TRBJ2-4 | . | . | TRBV2 | CASSDGRVENIQYF | TGTGCCAGCAGTGACGGCAGGGTCGAAAACATTCAGTACTTC
TRBJ2-7 | . | . | TRBV29-1 | CSVEGSGAYEQYF | TGCAGCGTTGAGGGGTCGGGTGCCTACGAGCAGTACTTC
TRBJ2-7 | . | TRBD2 | TRBV18 | CASSPSGRAYEQYF | TGTGCCAGCTCACCGAGCGGGAGGGCCTACGAGCAGTACTTC
TRBJ2-6 | . | . | TRBV12-3/TRBV12-4 | CASSKGGANVLTF | TGTGCCAGCAGCAAGGGGGGGGCCAACGTCCTGACTTTC
TRBJ2-3 | . | TRBD2 | TRBV2 | CASSEPAGGLADTQYF | TGTGCCAGCAGTGAACCGGCGGGAGGTTTGGCAGATACGCAGTATTTT
TRBJ2-7 | . | TRBD2 | TRBV29-1 | CSVGGRASYEQYF | TGCAGCGTAGGCGGGAGAGCCTCCTACGAGCAGTACTTC
TRBJ2-7 | . | TRBD2 | TRBV29-1 | CSVRREDSYEQYF | TGCAGCGTTCGGCGGGAGGACTCCTACGAGCAGTACTTC
TRBJ2-5 | . | TRBD2 | TRBV2 | CASSELAATGETQYF | TGTGCCAGCAGCGAACTAGCGGCCACTGGAGAGACCCAGTACTTC
TRBJ2-2 | . | . | TRBV2 | CASSALTGELFF | TGTGCCAGCAGTGCCCTTACCGGGGAGCTGTTTTTT
TRBJ1-5 | . | . | TRBV2 | CASSEAYDSRQPQHF | TGTGCCAGCAGTGAAGCTTACGACAGTAGGCAGCCCCAGCATTTT
TRBJ2-1 | . | TRBD2 | TRBV12-3/TRBV12-4 | CASRKGTSGDEQFF | TGTGCCAGCAGGAAGGGGACTAGCGGCGATGAGCAGTTCTTC
TRBJ1-1 | once | TRBD1 | TRBV2 | CASSGVRTGQEDEAFF | TGTGCCAGCAGTGGCGTCCGGACAGGACAGGAAGACGAAGCTTTCTTT
TRBJ2-7 | . | TRBD2 | TRBV20-1 | CSASGLAGANDEQYF | TGCAGTGCCTCCGGACTAGCGGGAGCTAACGACGAGCAGTACTTC